The present T cell receptor beta chain was sequenced within a study of blood T cell repertoires in COVID-19. Germline lookup yields CDR1 LNHDA and CDR2 SQIVND (reference sequence). The CDR3 is 11 residues long. V lost 7 bases, J lost 7 bases, and 10 bases lay in between. TCRdb keeps only in-frame clones here, not all; method: immunoSEQ multiplex PCR. Altogether some 230,000 clones are present, around 83% being singletons, with the ten largest covering about 9.4%. This clone is a singleton in its sample. The receptor's source is a woman in her forties or fifties with COVID-19, enrolled during active disease. Sequencing was done on a sample of peripheral blood. The genes are TRBV19 and TRBJ1-1, with D hard to call. The CDR3: CASIGVVEAFF. CDR3 nucleotide sequence: TGTGCCAGTATAGGAGTCGTTGAAGCTTTCTTT.